This record covers a single T cell receptor beta chain. The V segment lost 5 bases and the J segment 8 bases; nucleotides outside the gene matches: 10. Germline V CDR1 and CDR2: SGHAT, FQNNGV. CDR3 length equals 15 residues. This sample is part of a study of blood T cell repertoires in COVID-19. Per the study methods: Nucleated cell number was recorded as an estimate derived from reference gene primer amplification. The protocol was immunoSEQ multiplex PCR, while the TCRdb copy is restricted to in-frame clones and leaves out a portion. V and J calls plus clone size are reproduced from that table; the DNA served to infer D and trimming. Among roughly 100,000 clones listed, about 87% were seen once.

This chain connects TRBV11-2 to TRBJ2-3; 10 nucleotides agree with TRBD2. Sequenced: peripheral blood. The origin of this receptor is a human donor in a cohort sampled during active or convalescent COVID-19. CDR3 DNA sequence: TGTGCCAGCAGCCCTTCAGCGGGGGGGCTTGGTACGCAGTATTTT. Its protein product is CASSPSAGGLGTQYF.